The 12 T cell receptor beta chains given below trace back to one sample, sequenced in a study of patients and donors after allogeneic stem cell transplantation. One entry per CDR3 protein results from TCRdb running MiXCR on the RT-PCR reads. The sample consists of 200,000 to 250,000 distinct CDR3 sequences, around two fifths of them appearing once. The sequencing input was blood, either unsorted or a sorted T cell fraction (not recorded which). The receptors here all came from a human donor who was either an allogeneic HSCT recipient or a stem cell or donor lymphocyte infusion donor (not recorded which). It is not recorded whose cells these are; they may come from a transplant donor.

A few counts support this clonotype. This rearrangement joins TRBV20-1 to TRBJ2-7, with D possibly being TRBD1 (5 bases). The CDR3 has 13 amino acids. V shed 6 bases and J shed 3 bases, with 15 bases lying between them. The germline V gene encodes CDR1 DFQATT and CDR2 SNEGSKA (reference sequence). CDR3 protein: CSALQGDYYEQYF. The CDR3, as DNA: TGCAGTGCACTTCAAGGGGATTACTACGAGCAGTACTTC.

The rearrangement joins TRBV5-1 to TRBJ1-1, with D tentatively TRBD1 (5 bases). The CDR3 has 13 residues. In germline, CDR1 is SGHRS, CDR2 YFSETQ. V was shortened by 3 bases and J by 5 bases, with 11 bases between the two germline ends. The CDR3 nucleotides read TGCGCCAGCAGCTATTACGGGGGTACTGAAGCTTTCTTT. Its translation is CASSYYGGTEAFF.

The CDR3 protein is CASSEVSPGPNYGYTF. CDR3 nucleotide sequence: TGTGCCAGCAGTGAAGTTTCCCCAGGGCCCAACTATGGCTACACCTTC. The rearrangement uses TRBV6-1 and TRBJ1-2; D perhaps matches TRBD1 (5 bases). V lost 1 base and J 2 bases, leaving 14 bases between the germline ends. The CDR3 length is 16 residues. The germline V gene encodes CDR1 MNHNS and CDR2 SASEGT.

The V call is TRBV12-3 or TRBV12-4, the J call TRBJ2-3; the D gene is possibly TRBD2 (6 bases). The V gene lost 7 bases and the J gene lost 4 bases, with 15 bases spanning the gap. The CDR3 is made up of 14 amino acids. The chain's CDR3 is CASKSRRGADTQYF. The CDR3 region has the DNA TGTGCCAGCAAGTCGCGGCGGGGAGCAGATACGCAGTATTTT.

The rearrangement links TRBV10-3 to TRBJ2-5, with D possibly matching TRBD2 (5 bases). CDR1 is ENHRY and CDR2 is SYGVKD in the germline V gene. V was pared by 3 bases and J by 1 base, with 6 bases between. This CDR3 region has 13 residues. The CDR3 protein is CAISDGIQETQYF. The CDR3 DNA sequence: TGTGCCATCAGTGACGGGATCCAAGAGACCCAGTACTTC.

The CDR3 bases are TGTGCCAGCAGTTTATGGGACAGGGCTCATGGGGAGCAGCCCCAGCATTTT. Its protein is CASSLWDRAHGEQPQHF. This rearrangement joins TRBV28 to TRBJ1-5; 8 bases map to TRBD1. The germline CDR1 and CDR2 sequences are MDHEN and SYDVKM. This CDR3 comprises 17 residues. V shed 0 bases, J shed 7 bases, and the junction held 11 bases outside the gene matches.

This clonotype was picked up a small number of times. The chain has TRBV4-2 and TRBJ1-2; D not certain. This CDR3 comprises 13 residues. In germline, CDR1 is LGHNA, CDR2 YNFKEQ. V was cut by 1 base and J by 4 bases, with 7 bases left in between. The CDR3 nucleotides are TGTGCCAGCAGCCAAGTCCCCTTCTATGGCTACACCTTC. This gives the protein CASSQVPFYGYTF.

The CDR3 sequence: CASSEVTVNQPQHF. CDR3 DNA: TGTGCCAGCAGTGAAGTAACAGTTAATCAGCCCCAGCATTTT. This rearrangement joins TRBV2 to TRBJ1-5; D gene ambiguous. The CDR3 contains 14 residues. Trimming took 1 base from V and 4 from J, leaving 8 bases between them. CDR1 is SNHLY, CDR2 FYNNEI, per germline.

CDR3 residues: CASSLGLATGVYGYTF. The DNA of the CDR3 is TGCGCCAGCAGCTTGGGGCTGGCGACAGGGGTCTATGGCTACACCTTC. The J gene is TRBJ1-2, the V gene TRBV5-1; 8 positions match TRBD1. J was trimmed by 4 bases and V by 0 bases; bases with no gene match: 8. The CDR3 spans 16 residues. Germline CDR1 is SGHRS and CDR2 is YFSETQ.

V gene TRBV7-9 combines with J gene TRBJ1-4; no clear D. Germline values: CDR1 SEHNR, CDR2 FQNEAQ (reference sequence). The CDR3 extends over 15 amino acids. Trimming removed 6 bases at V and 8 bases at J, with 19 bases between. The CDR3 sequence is CASRQDGGKGEKLFF. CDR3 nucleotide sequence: TGTGCCAGCAGACAAGACGGAGGAAAGGGAGAAAAACTGTTTTTT.

CDR3 in DNA: TGTGCCAGCAGCCAAGGACTAGCGTTTGGAGAGACCCAGTACTTC. This gives the protein CASSQGLAFGETQYF. The J gene is TRBJ2-5, the V gene TRBV3-1; TRBD2 agrees at 8 bases. The CDR3 contains 15 residues. Trimming at V came to 1 base and at J to 4 bases, leaving 5 bases not matched to a gene. Germline V gene sequence: CDR1 LGHDT, CDR2 YNNKEL (reference sequence).

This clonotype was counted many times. CDR3 residues: CASRNRALGSPLHF. The CDR3 coding sequence is TGTGCCAGCAGGAACAGGGCCTTGGGATCACCCCTCCACTTT. The chain carries TRBV12-3 or TRBV12-4 and TRBJ1-6, with a tentative D call TRBD1 (6 bases). V lost 6 bases and J lost 10, with 16 bases in between. This CDR3 comprises 14 residues.